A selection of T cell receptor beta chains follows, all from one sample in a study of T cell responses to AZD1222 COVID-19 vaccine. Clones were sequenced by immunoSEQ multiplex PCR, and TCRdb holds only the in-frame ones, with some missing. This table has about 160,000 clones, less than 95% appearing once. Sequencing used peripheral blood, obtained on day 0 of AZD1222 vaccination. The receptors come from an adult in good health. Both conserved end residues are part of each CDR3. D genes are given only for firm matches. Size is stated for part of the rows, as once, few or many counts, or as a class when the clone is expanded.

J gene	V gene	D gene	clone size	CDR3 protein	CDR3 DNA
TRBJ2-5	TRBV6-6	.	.	CASSYSMAGSETQYF	TGTGCCAGCAGTTACTCAATGGCGGGGTCAGAGACCCAGTACTTC
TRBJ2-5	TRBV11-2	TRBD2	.	CASSLETSGRAQETQYF	TGTGCCAGCAGCTTAGAGACTAGCGGGAGGGCCCAAGAGACCCAGTACTTC
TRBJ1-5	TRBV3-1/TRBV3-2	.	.	CASSQPTGQELYSNQPQHF	TGTGCCAGCAGCCAACCCACGGGACAAGAACTTTATAGCAATCAGCCCCAGCATTTT
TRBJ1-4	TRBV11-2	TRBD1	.	CASSLGSGGNEKLFF	TGTGCCAGCAGCTTAGGGTCAGGGGGTAATGAAAAACTGTTTTTT
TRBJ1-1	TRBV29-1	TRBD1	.	CSVRTGPGAFF	TGCAGCGTTCGGACAGGCCCGGGGGCTTTCTTT
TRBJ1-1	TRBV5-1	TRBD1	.	CASSLEGQGATEAFF	TGCGCCAGCAGCTTGGAGGGACAGGGAGCCACTGAAGCTTTCTTT
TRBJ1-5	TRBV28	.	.	CAVRPAMGNQPQHF	TGTGCGGTCAGGCCCGCTATGGGCAATCAGCCCCAGCATTTT
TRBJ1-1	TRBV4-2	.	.	CASSLKGLNTEAFF	TGTGCCAGCAGCCTGAAGGGACTGAACACTGAAGCTTTCTTT
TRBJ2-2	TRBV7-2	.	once	CAGLRASAMNTGELFF	TGTGCCGGGTTGCGGGCTAGCGCCATGAACACCGGGGAGCTGTTTTTT
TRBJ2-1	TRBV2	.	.	CASSELLKQGGYNEQFF	TGTGCCAGCAGTGAATTGCTAAAACAAGGGGGGTACAATGAGCAGTTCTTC
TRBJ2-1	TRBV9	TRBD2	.	CASSAPLISGRVDNEQFF	TGTGCCAGCAGCGCCCCTCTGATCAGCGGGAGGGTAGACAATGAGCAGTTCTTC
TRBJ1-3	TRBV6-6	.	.	CASSLPGGTGNTIYF	TGTGCCAGCAGCCTACCCGGGGGCACTGGAAACACCATATATTTT
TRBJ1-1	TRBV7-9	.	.	CASGRQNTEAFF	TGTGCTAGCGGGCGACAGAACACTGAAGCTTTCTTT
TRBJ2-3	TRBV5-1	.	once	CASSLSGLGFEQYF	TGCGCCAGCAGCTTGTCAGGACTGGGGTTTGAGCAGTATTTT
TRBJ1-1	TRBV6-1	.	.	CASSDPLNTEAFF	TGTGCCAGCAGTGACCCTCTCAACACTGAAGCTTTCTTT
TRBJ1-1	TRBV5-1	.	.	CASSLVSMGTEAFF	TGCGCCAGCAGCTTGGTGTCGATGGGGACTGAAGCTTTCTTT
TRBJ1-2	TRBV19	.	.	CASSIQINYGYTF	TGTGCCAGTAGTATACAGATTAACTATGGCTACACCTTC
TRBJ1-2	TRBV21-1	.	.	CASSKGTGTGTGGYTF	TGTGCCAGCAGCAAAGGAACCGGGACAGGGACTGGTGGCTACACCTTC
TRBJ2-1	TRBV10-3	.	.	CAIKAGTGVAQFF	TGTGCCATCAAGGCGGGCACTGGGGTAGCGCAGTTCTTC
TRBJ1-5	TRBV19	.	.	CASSPFGARSNQPQHF	TGTGCCAGTAGCCCCTTTGGGGCCCGTTCCAATCAGCCCCAGCATTTT
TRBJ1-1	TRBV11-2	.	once	CASSPQRLPNTEAFF	TGTGCCAGCAGCCCTCAGAGATTACCCAACACTGAAGCTTTCTTT
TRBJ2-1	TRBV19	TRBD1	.	CASSIGDRTYNEQFF	TGTGCCAGTAGTATAGGGGACAGGACCTACAATGAGCAGTTCTTC
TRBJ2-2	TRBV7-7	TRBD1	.	CASSLDRDRANTGELFF	TGTGCCAGCAGCTTAGACCGGGACAGGGCGAACACCGGGGAGCTGTTTTTT
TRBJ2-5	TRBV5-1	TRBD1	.	CASSSGTGGKETQYF	TGCGCCAGCAGCTCGGGGACAGGGGGAAAAGAGACCCAGTACTTC
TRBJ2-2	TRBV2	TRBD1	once	CASSGQGPGGELFF	TGTGCCAGCAGTGGACAGGGGCCAGGCGGGGAGCTGTTTTTT
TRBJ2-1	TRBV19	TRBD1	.	CATLRQGPYNEQFF	TGTGCCACCTTGAGACAGGGTCCGTACAATGAGCAGTTCTTC
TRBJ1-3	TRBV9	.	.	CASSVKKDSFSGNTIYF	TGTGCCAGCAGCGTAAAAAAGGACAGCTTCTCTGGAAACACCATATATTTT
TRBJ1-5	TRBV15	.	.	CATSRDLGQPQHF	TGTGCCACCAGCAGAGATCTGGGACAGCCCCAGCATTTT
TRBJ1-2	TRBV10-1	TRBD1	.	CASRDRTGGRGGYTF	TGCGCCAGCAGAGACCGGACAGGGGGTAGAGGTGGCTACACCTTC
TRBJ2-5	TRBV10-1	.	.	CASSDRETQYF	TGCGCCAGCAGTGATCGGGAGACCCAGTACTTC
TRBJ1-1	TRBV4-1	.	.	CASSQGRPGGFDTEAFF	TGCGCCAGCAGCCAAGGTAGACCTGGGGGCTTTGACACTGAAGCTTTCTTT
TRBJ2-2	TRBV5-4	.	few	CASSYPRGGELFF	TGTGCCAGCAGCTATCCCCGGGGCGGGGAGCTGTTTTTT
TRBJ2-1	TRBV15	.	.	CATPLVRWGSYNEQFF	TGTGCCACCCCCCTAGTTCGGTGGGGCTCCTACAATGAGCAGTTCTTC
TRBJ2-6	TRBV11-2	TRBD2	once	CASSFIRLASGANVLTF	TGTGCCAGCAGCTTTATAAGACTAGCTTCTGGGGCCAACGTCCTGACTTTC
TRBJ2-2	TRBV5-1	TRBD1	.	CASKGQANTGELFF	TGCGCCAGCAAAGGACAGGCCAACACCGGGGAGCTGTTTTTT
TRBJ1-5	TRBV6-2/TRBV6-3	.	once	CASSYFGEAGNQPQHF	TGTGCCAGCAGTTACTTCGGGGAGGCTGGCAATCAGCCCCAGCATTTT
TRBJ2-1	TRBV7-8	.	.	CASSPRRVGSYNEQFF	TGTGCCAGCAGCCCTCGGAGGGTAGGGTCCTACAATGAGCAGTTCTTC
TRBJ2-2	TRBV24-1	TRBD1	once	CATSTRGRDTGELFF	TGTGCCACCAGTACCAGGGGGCGCGACACCGGGGAGCTGTTTTTT
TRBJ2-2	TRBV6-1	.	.	CASSRGMSGELFF	TGTGCCAGCTCCCGGGGGATGAGCGGGGAGCTGTTTTTT